The 11 T cell receptor beta chains listed next were all sequenced from one sample in a study of CD8 T cells in Susac syndrome. Reverse transcription used about 0.45 to 1 ug RNA and random hexamers. MiXCR, applied by TCRdb to the immunoSEQ multiplex PCR reads, yields one record per CDR3 protein. The sample has about 150,000 distinct CDR3 sequences, approximately 96% seen once. The sequencing sample was made of CD4+ T cells from PBMCs. The receptor set was obtained from a human donor with Susac syndrome.

This clonotype occurred once. The chain links TRBV29-1 to TRBJ1-1, with D perhaps TRBD1 (5 bases). CDR3 length: 10 residues. V gave up 8 bases and J gave up 8 bases, with 12 bases separating them. The V gene's germline CDR1 is SQVTM and CDR2 ANQGSEA. The CDR3 reads CSIDRGEAFF. CDR3 DNA: TGCAGCATCGACAGAGGGGAAGCTTTCTTT.

The rearrangement joins TRBV21-1 to TRBJ2-7; no DNA check was done on the table's D call, TRBD2. TRBV21-1 is a listed pseudogene. The CDR3 runs 18 residues. CDR3 amino acids: CASSKSSSGGAPGREQYF. The DNA for the CDR3 is TGTGCCAGCAGCAAAAGTTCTAGCGGGGGGGCCCCGGGCCGCGAGCAGTACTTC.

The chain recombines TRBV4-1 with TRBJ1-2, with a weak D call TRBD1 (6 bases). CDR1 is MGHRA and CDR2 is YSYEKL in the germline V gene. This CDR3 comprises 15 residues. Between the trimmed V and J ends, which lost 2 bases and 4 bases, there was a span of 14 bases. The CDR3: CASSQTGQTFYGYTF. The CDR3 nucleotides are TGCGCCAGCAGCCAAACGGGACAAACCTTCTATGGCTACACCTTC.

V gene TRBV12-3 or TRBV12-4 combines with J gene TRBJ1-1, with unresolved D. CDR3 length: 13 amino acids. With 4 bases removed from V and 4 bases from J, the gap between germline ends came to 10 bases. For the CDR3, the DNA is TGTGCCAGCAGTTCACAGTCTTTCACTGAAGCTTTCTTT. It translates to CASSSQSFTEAFF.

The chain is built from TRBV5-4 and TRBJ1-6, with D tentatively TRBD1 (6 bases). Germline loops: CDR1 SGHNT, CDR2 YYREEE (reference sequence). The CDR3 runs to 14 residues. V was pared by 4 bases and J by 9 bases, with 14 bases between. CDR3 sequence: CASSPRQESSPLHF. The CDR3, as DNA: TGTGCCAGCAGCCCTAGACAGGAGTCTTCACCCCTCCACTTT.

J is TRBJ2-3 and V is TRBV11-2, with D perhaps matching TRBD1 or TRBD2 (6 bases each). Germline CDR1 is SGHAT and CDR2 is FQNNGV. The length of the CDR3 is 15 residues. V lost 6 bases and J 1 base, leaving 14 bases between the germline ends. The CDR3 DNA sequence: TGTGCCAGCAGTCCCCAAGGGGGGCGCACAGATACGCAGTATTTT. This translates into CASSPQGGRTDTQYF.

The chain is built from TRBV13 and TRBJ2-1, with D uncertain. Germline loops: CDR1 PRHDT, CDR2 FYEKMQ (reference sequence). The CDR3 sequence is 12 residues long. The germline V and J ends were trimmed by 4 bases and 9 bases, with 10 bases remaining between them. The CDR3 DNA reads as TGTGCCAGCAGCTCGAATCGTGGTGAGCAGTTCTTC. This sequence encodes CASSSNRGEQFF.

The gene calls are TRBV20-1 and TRBJ1-1; 7 nucleotides match TRBD1. V was clipped by 5 bases and J by 10 bases; unmatched bases: 7. CDR1 is DFQATT, CDR2 SNEGSKA, per germline (reference sequence). The CDR3 contains 11 residues. CDR3 coding DNA: TGCAGTGCTCATCAGGGGGATTTAGCTTTCTTT. It specifies CSAHQGDLAFF.

J is TRBJ1-1 and V is TRBV6-6, with 7 nucleotides matching TRBD1. CDR3 length: 15 residues. Germline CDR1 MNHNY, CDR2 SVGAGI (reference sequence). V was pared by 4 bases and J by 0 bases, with 5 bases of the junction left unmatched. CDR3 in DNA: TGTGCCAGCAGTTCGGGACAGCTTATGAACACTGAAGCTTTCTTT. Its protein is CASSSGQLMNTEAFF.

The chain couples TRBV6-2 or TRBV6-3 to TRBJ2-5, with D possibly being TRBD2 (5 bases). Germline CDR1 MNHEY, CDR2 SVGEGT. Trimming removed 7 bases from V and 3 bases from J, with 15 bases in between. This CDR3 has 14 residues. CDR3 bases: TGTGCCAGCACACCCTTAGGAGGAAAAGAGACCCAGTACTTC. Translated: CASTPLGGKETQYF.

The chain uses TRBV19 and TRBJ1-1, with D possibly matching TRBD1 (6 bases). The CDR3 totals 17 residues. V lost 1 base and J 4 bases, leaving 19 bases between the germline ends. Germline-derived CDR1 and CDR2 are LNHDA and SQIVND (reference sequence). The CDR3 DNA reads as TGTGCCAGTAGTATAGGGCCCCACGTGAGGGGGGGCACTGAAGCTTTCTTT. This codes for CASSIGPHVRGGTEAFF.